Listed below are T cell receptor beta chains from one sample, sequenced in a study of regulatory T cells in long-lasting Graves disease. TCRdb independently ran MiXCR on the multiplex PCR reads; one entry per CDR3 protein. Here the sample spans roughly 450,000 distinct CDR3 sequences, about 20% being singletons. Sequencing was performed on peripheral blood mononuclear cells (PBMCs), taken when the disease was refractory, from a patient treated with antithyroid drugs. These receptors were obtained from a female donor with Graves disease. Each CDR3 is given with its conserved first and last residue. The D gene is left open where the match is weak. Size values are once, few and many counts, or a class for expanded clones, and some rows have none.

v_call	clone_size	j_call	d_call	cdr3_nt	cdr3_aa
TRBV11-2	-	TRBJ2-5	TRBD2	TGTGCCAGCAGCTTAGCGGCGGGAGGGCCGAAGGAGACCCAGTACTTC	CASSLAAGGPKETQYF
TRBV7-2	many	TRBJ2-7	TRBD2	TGTGCCAGCAGCCCCCAAGGGACTAGCTTCTTTTGGGAGCAGTACTTC	CASSPQGTSFFWEQYF
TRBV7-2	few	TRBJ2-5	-	TGTGCCAGCAGCTTAAGCGGACAATTCCAAAAGACCCAGTACTTC	CASSLSGQFQKTQYF
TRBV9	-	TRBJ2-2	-	TGTGCCAGCAGCGATCCCAGGACTTCCATCCCCGGGGAGCTGTTTTTT	CASSDPRTSIPGELFF
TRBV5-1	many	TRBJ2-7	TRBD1	TGCGCCAGCAGCCGAACAGGGGCATCTTACGAGCAGTACTTC	CASSRTGASYEQYF
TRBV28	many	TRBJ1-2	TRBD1	TGTGCCAGCAGTTTATACAGGGGGAGAGATGGCTACACCTTC	CASSLYRGRDGYTF
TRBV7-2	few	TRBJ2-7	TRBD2	TGTGCCAGCAGCTTAGACGGACTAGTCTACGAGCAGTACTTC	CASSLDGLVYEQYF
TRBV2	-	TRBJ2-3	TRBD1	TGTGCCAGCAGTGATATCGACAGGGGCCGAGATACGCAGTATTTT	CASSDIDRGRDTQYF
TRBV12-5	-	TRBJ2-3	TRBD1	TGTGCTAGTGGGCCCGGGACAGCTAGCACAGATACGCAGTATTTT	CASGPGTASTDTQYF
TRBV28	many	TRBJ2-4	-	TGTGCCAGCAGTCACCGGGGGATAGCCAAAAACATTCAGTACTTC	CASSHRGIAKNIQYF
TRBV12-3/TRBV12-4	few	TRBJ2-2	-	TGTGCCAGCAGTTTAGTCGGGACACTCAACACCGGGGAGCTGTTTTTT	CASSLVGTLNTGELFF
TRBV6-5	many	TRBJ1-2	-	TGTGCCAGCAGTTACTCGGCGGGCGTAGGGAACTATGGCTACACCTTC	CASSYSAGVGNYGYTF
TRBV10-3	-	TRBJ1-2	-	TGTGCCGTCAGTGATCGGGTCCGGGGCTATGGCTACACCTTC	CAVSDRVRGYGYTF
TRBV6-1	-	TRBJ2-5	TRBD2	TGTGCCAGCAAAATAGCGGGATCGGTGGAGACCCAGTACTTC	CASKIAGSVETQYF
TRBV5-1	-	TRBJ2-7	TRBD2	TGCGCCAGCAGCGGGTGGACTAGCGGGATTTCCCACGAGCAGTACTTC	CASSGWTSGISHEQYF